The 22 T cell receptor beta chains listed next were all sequenced from one sample in a study of cytomegalovirus exposure and HLA in healthy donors. Both 60 Vbeta primers and 13 Jbeta primers went into the PCR. Data came from immunoSEQ multiplex PCR; TCRdb stores just in-frame clones and leaves some out. This table holds 150,000 to 200,000 clones, 84% found once. The specimen sequenced was PBMCs. The origin of the receptors is a boy aged 10-17 years in good health and CMV-seronegative.

Notes on this clone: Other DNA sequences within the sample encode an identical CDR3. The gene calls are TRBV6-5 and TRBJ1-2; the D is unclear. V was cut by 6 bases and J by 4 bases, with 12 bases left in between. Germline loops: CDR1 MNHEY, CDR2 SVGAGI. CDR3 length: 13 amino acids. The CDR3 DNA sequence: TGTGCCAGCAGCCCGGGAGTCGGCTATGGCTACACCTTC. It translates to CASSPGVGYGYTF.

This chain links TRBV7-9 with TRBJ1-2; D uncertain. CDR3 length equals 14 residues. V lost 3 bases and J lost 0, with 8 bases in between. CDR1 and CDR2 from the germline V gene are SEHNR and FQNEAQ (reference sequence). The CDR3 DNA is TGTGCCAGCAGCTTGAGCGTTGCTAACTATGGCTACACCTTC. This sequence encodes CASSLSVANYGYTF.

The V and J genes are TRBV27 and TRBJ1-4, with D tentatively TRBD1 (5 bases). V dropped 3 bases and J dropped 8 bases, with 10 bases sitting between them. Per germline, CDR1 MNHEY and CDR2 SMNVEV (reference sequence). The CDR3 length is 13 residues. Here the CDR3 reads CASSFGRVEKLFF. CDR3 nucleotide sequence: TGTGCCAGCAGTTTCGGCAGGGTCGAAAAACTGTTTTTT.

The chain joins TRBV6-6 to TRBJ2-3; D is unresolved. Per the germline V gene, CDR1 is MNHNY and CDR2 is SVGAGI (reference sequence). Deletions cut 2 bases from V and 0 bases from J, with 9 bases between. The CDR3 extends over 15 amino acids. The CDR3 loop is CASSYAGLSTDTQYF. As DNA, the CDR3 is TGTGCCAGCAGTTACGCTGGGCTCAGCACAGATACGCAGTATTTT.

The chain recombines TRBV20-1 with TRBJ1-1, with 10 bases that match TRBD1. CDR1 and CDR2 from the germline V gene are DFQATT and SNEGSKA (reference sequence). This CDR3 region has 11 residues. V dropped 6 bases and J dropped 8; count of bases not matched to a gene: 3. CDR3 bases: TGCAGTGCCCGACAGGGGGCGGAAGCTTTCTTT. Protein: CSARQGAEAFF.

The chain couples TRBV9 to TRBJ2-5, with D possibly matching TRBD2 (6 bases). Near its end, the DNA agrees better with TRBJ2-7, so the J call may be wrong. The length of the CDR3 is 14 residues. Germline lookup yields CDR1 SGDLS and CDR2 YYNGEE. CDR3 sequence reads: CASSVGPGAYEQYF. CDR3 bases: TGTGCCAGCAGCGTAGGTCCGGGAGCCTACGAGCAGTACTTC.

The sample holds one count of this clone. The same CDR3 arises from other DNA sequences in this sample as well. The chain recombines TRBV29-1 with TRBJ1-2; 7 bases are shared with TRBD1. V shed 7 bases and J 7 bases; nucleotides not matched to a gene: 9. Germline V gene lookup returns CDR1 SQVTM and CDR2 ANQGSEA. This CDR3 is built from 12 residues. The CDR3 nucleotides read TGCAGCGGGCACGGGACAGCTAGTGGCTACACCTTC. It codes for CSGHGTASGYTF.

This clone was recorded a few times. The chain recombines TRBV9 with TRBJ1-5; D possibly corresponds to TRBD1 (5 bases). Germline CDR1 is SGDLS and CDR2 is YYNGEE. This CDR3 is built from 18 residues. With 1 base removed from V and 0 bases from J, the gap between germline ends came to 17 bases. The CDR3 reads CASSVKQGRHNSNQPQHF. DNA of the CDR3: TGTGCCAGCAGCGTAAAGCAGGGAAGGCACAATAGCAATCAGCCCCAGCATTTT.

The chain carries TRBV7-8 and TRBJ1-2, with 8 bases lining up with TRBD1. CDR1 SGHVS and CDR2 FQNEAQ come from the germline V gene. V shed 5 bases and J 6 bases; nucleotides not matched to a gene: 14. The CDR3 sequence is 16 residues long. CDR3 coding DNA: TGTGCCAGCAGCCGGGACAGGTTCCCCCAAGAAAATGGCTACACCTTC. It yields the protein CASSRDRFPQENGYTF.

V usage is TRBV4-1 and J usage is TRBJ1-2, with D maybe TRBD1 (5 bases). Germline V gives CDR1 MGHRA, CDR2 YSYEKL. The V end was cut by 3 bases, the J end by 7 bases, with 21 bases between. This CDR3 has 16 amino acids. CDR3 sequence (DNA): TGCGCCAGCAGCCAGACTTGGGGAGGGACTTTGCCTGGCTACACCTTC. Amino acids: CASSQTWGGTLPGYTF.

DNA of the CDR3: TGTGCCAGCAGTGACGCTCTAGCGGGAAATGAGCAGTTCTTC. This encodes CASSDALAGNEQFF. The chain couples TRBV2 to TRBJ2-1, with 9 bases fitting TRBD2. The CDR3 is 14 residues long. Germline trimming cut 3 bases from V and 7 bases from J; bases unmatched to any gene: 4. Germline assignment: CDR1 SNHLY and CDR2 FYNNEI.

This clone has only one observation. The rearrangement uses TRBV10-3 and TRBJ2-3, with 7 bases fitting TRBD1. This CDR3 has 15 residues. The V gene end was trimmed by 6 bases and the J gene end by 2 bases; junction bases not matched to a gene: 8. The V gene's germline CDR1 is ENHRY and CDR2 SYGVKD. The DNA for the CDR3 is TGTGCCATCAGATCGGGACAGTCCCCCACAGATACGCAGTATTTT. Protein: CAIRSGQSPTDTQYF.

The chain recombines TRBV4-1 with TRBJ2-5, with 9 positions matching TRBD2. This CDR3 has 13 amino acids. The V and J ends lost 2 bases and 5 bases, in that order; junction bases with no gene match: 0. In germline, CDR1 is MGHRA, CDR2 YSYEKL. CDR3 region: CASSQLAGETQYF. Here the CDR3 DNA reads TGCGCCAGCAGCCAACTAGCGGGGGAGACCCAGTACTTC.

The DNA of the CDR3 is TGTGCCATCAGCGACCCTGGGCAGGGAGGCGAAAAACTGTTTTTT. Its translation is CAISDPGQGGEKLFF. The rearrangement joins TRBV10-3 to TRBJ1-4, with a possible D match to TRBD1 (5 bases). The CDR3 is made up of 15 amino acids. The V gene lost 6 bases and the J gene lost 8 bases, with 19 bases spanning the gap. Germline loops: CDR1 ENHRY, CDR2 SYGVKD.

The chain combines TRBV5-4 with TRBJ2-7; a possible D gene is TRBD2 (5 bases). V was shortened by 0 bases and J by 2 bases, with 12 bases between the two germline ends. Germline-derived CDR1 and CDR2 are SGHNT and YYREEE (reference sequence). The CDR3 spans 15 residues. The CDR3 DNA reads TGTGCCAGCAGCTTGGGGACGGGGAGCACCTACGAGCAGTACTTC. Its protein is CASSLGTGSTYEQYF. The full variable domain, completed using reference TRBV5-4 and TRBJ2-7, is ETGVTQSPTHLIKTRGQQVTLRCSSQSGHNTVSWYQQALGQGPQFIFQYYREEENGRGNFPPRFSGLQFPNYSSELNVNALELDDSALYLCASSLGTGSTYEQYFGPGTRLTVT.

This rearrangement joins TRBV23-1 to TRBJ2-5, with TRBD1 matching 7 bases. TRBV23-1 is an open reading frame whose function is uncertain. The V and J ends lost 0 bases and 2 bases, in that order; junction bases with no gene match: 9. The CDR3 loop spans 17 amino acids. This chain's CDR3 is CASSQSRTGAEQETQYF. Written as DNA, the CDR3 is TGCGCCAGCAGTCAATCGCGGACAGGCGCCGAGCAAGAGACCCAGTACTTC.

This sequence joins TRBV2 and TRBJ1-3; D perhaps matches TRBD1 (6 bases). V gave up 3 bases and J gave up 0 bases, with 12 bases separating them. CDR3 length equals 16 residues. The V gene's germline CDR1 is SNHLY and CDR2 FYNNEI. The CDR3 nucleotides are TGTGCCAGCAGTGAGACAGGAGCGAGCTCTGGAAACACCATATATTTT. It codes for CASSETGASSGNTIYF.

The chain has TRBV7-6 and TRBJ2-1; D may be TRBD1 (5 bases). Germline V CDR1 and CDR2: SGHVS, FNYEAQ. Trimming removed 0 bases at V and 8 bases at J, with 14 bases between. CDR3 length: 15 residues. The CDR3: CASSLAATVNHEQFF. The CDR3 coding sequence is TGTGCCAGCAGCTTAGCGGCGACAGTAAATCATGAGCAGTTCTTC. The full variable domain, rest sourced from reference TRBV7-6 and TRBJ2-1, is GAGVSQSPRYKVTKRGQDVALRCDPISGHVSLYWYRQALGQGPEFLTYFNYEAQQDKSGLPNDRFSAERPEGSISTLTIQRTEQRDSAMYRCASSLAATVNHEQFFGPGTRLTVL.

As to this clone: A read error may account for a junction end that differs from germline. The V gene is TRBV6-5, the J gene TRBJ2-5; D perhaps matches TRBD2 (5 bases). Germline V gene lookup returns CDR1 MNHEY and CDR2 SVGAGI. The CDR3 spans 15 residues. The CDR3: CASSYSHGNQETQYF. The DNA for the CDR3 is TGTGCCAGCAGCTACTCGCACGGGAACCAAGAGACCCAGTACTTC.

This chain links TRBV27 with TRBJ2-6, with D perhaps TRBD2 (6 bases). This CDR3 comprises 15 residues. Between the trimmed V and J ends, which lost 5 bases and 3 bases, there was a span of 11 bases. Per germline, CDR1 MNHEY and CDR2 SMNVEV (reference sequence). The CDR3 is CASSGKGGGANVLTF. CDR3 sequence (DNA): TGTGCCAGCAGTGGAAAGGGAGGTGGGGCCAACGTCCTGACTTTC.

CDR3 coding DNA: TGTGCCAGTAGTATGACGGGGCAAGAGACCCAGTACTTC. This encodes CASSMTGQETQYF. The chain employs TRBV19 and TRBJ2-5, with D possibly TRBD2 on 5 matching bases. Germline V gene data show CDR1 as LNHDA and CDR2 as SQIVND (reference sequence). The CDR3 has 13 residues. Between the trimmed V and J ends, which lost 3 bases and 2 bases, there was a span of 7 bases.

The CDR3 DNA reads TGTGCCGCCGGGAGGGGGTATGGCTACACCTTC. Protein product: CAAGRGYGYTF. This chain uses TRBV7-2 with TRBJ1-2, with D perhaps TRBD1 (6 bases). This CDR3 contains 11 residues. The V gene lost 11 bases and the J gene lost 5 bases, with 12 bases spanning the gap. The germline V gene encodes CDR1 SGHTA and CDR2 FQGNSA. The whole variable domain, remainder taken from reference TRBV7-2 and TRBJ1-2, is GAGVSQSPSNKVTEKGKDVELRCDPISGHTALYWYRQSLGQGLEFLIYFQGNSAPDKSGLPSDRFSAERTGGSVSTLTIQRTQQEDSAVYLCAAGRGYGYTFGSGTRLTVV.